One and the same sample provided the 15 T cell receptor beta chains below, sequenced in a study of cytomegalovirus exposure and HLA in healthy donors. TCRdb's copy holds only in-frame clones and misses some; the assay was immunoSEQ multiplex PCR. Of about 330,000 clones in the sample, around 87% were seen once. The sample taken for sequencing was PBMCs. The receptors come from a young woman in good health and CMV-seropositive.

For the CDR3, the DNA is TGTGCCACCAGCAGAGATCTGGGCGCGGGGGGGAAAGATACGCAGTATTTT. This translates into CATSRDLGAGGKDTQYF. The chain combines TRBV15 with TRBJ2-3; 9 positions match TRBD2. Germline V gene data show CDR1 as LNHNV and CDR2 as YYDKDF (reference sequence). J lost 5 bases, V lost 0 bases, and 9 bases had no gene match. The CDR3 is 17 amino acids.

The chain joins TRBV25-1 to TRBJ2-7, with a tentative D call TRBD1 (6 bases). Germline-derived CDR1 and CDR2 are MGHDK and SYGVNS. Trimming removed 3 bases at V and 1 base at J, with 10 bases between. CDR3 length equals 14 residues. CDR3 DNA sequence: TGTGCCAGCAGTGATTACAGGGTTTCCTACGAGCAGTACTTC. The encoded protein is CASSDYRVSYEQYF.

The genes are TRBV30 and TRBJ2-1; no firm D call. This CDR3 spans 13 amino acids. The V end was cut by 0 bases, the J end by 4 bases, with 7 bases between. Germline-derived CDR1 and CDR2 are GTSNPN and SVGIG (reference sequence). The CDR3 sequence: CAWSVMGYNEQFF. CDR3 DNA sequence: TGTGCCTGGAGTGTTATGGGATACAATGAGCAGTTCTTC.

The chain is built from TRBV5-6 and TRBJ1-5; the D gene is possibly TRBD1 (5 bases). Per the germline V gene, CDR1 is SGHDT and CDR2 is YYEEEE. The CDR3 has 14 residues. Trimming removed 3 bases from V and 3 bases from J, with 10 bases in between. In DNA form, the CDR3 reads TGTGCCAGCAGCTCGGGACGGCTCAATCAGCCCCAGCATTTT. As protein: CASSSGRLNQPQHF. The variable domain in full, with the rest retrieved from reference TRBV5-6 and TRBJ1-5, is DAGVTQSPTHLIKTRGQQVTLRCSPKSGHDTVSWYQQALGQGPQFIFQYYEEEERQRGNFPDRFSGHQFPNYSSELNVNALLLGDSALYLCASSSGRLNQPQHFGDGTRLSIL.

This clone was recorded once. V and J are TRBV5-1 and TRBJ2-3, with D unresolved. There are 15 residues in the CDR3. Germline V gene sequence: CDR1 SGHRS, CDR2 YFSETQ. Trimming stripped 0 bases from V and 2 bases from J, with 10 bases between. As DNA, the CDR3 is TGCGCCAGCAGCTTGGCCTTAGAATTCACAGATACGCAGTATTTT. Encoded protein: CASSLALEFTDTQYF.

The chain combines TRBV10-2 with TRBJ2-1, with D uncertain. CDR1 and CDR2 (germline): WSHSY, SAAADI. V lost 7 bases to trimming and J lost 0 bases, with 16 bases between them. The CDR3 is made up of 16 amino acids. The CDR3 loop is CASTTGVIRSYNEQFF. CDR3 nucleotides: TGCGCCAGCACCACTGGGGTAATACGCTCCTACAATGAGCAGTTCTTC.

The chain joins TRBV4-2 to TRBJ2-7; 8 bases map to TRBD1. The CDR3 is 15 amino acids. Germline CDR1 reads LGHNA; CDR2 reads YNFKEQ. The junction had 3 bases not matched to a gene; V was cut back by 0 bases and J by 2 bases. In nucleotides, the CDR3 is TGTGCCAGCAGCCAAGATAGGGACAGGACCTACGAGCAGTACTTC. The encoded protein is CASSQDRDRTYEQYF.

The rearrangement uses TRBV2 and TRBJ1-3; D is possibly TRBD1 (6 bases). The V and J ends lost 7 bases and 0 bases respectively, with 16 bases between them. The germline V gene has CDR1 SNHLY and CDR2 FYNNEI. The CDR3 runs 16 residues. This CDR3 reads CASNELTGYSGNTIYF. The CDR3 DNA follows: TGTGCCAGCAATGAGTTGACAGGCTACTCTGGAAACACCATATATTTT.

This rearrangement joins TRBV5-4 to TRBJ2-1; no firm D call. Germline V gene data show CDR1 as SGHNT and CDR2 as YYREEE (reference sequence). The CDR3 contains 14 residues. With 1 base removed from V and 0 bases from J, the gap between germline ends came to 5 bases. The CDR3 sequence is CASSLPSSYNEQFF. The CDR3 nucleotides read TGTGCCAGCAGCTTGCCCTCCTCCTACAATGAGCAGTTCTTC.

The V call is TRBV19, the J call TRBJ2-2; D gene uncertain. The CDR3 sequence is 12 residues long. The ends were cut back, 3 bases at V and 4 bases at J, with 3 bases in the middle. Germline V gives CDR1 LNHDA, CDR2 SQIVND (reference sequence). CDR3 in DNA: TGTGCCAGTAGTATCTTCACCGGGGAGCTGTTTTTT. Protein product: CASSIFTGELFF.

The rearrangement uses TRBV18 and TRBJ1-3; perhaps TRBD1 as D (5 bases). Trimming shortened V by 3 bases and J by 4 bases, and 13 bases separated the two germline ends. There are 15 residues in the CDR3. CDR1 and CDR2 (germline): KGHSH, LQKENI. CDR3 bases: TGTGCCAGCTCACCCCTCGACGGGGGAGGAAACACCATATATTTT. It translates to CASSPLDGGGNTIYF.

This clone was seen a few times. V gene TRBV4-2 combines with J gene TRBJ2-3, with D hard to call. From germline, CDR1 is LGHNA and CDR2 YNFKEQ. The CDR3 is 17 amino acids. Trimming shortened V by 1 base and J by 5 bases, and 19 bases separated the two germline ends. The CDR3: CASSQAFDEVVGDTQYF. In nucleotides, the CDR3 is TGTGCCAGCAGCCAAGCCTTCGATGAAGTCGTTGGAGATACGCAGTATTTT.

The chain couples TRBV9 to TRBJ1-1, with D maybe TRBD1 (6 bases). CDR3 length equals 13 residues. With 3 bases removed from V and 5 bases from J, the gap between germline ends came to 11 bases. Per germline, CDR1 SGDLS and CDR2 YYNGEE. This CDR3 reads CASSGGQFTEAFF. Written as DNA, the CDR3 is TGTGCCAGCAGCGGAGGACAGTTTACTGAAGCTTTCTTT.

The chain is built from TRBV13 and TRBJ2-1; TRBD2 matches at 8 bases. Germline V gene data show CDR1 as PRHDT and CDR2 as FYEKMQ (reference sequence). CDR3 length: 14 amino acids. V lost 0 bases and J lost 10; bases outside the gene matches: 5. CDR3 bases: TGTGCCAGCAGCTTAGGCCTGGGACTAGAAGAGCAGTTCTTC. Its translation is CASSLGLGLEEQFF.

The CDR3 spells CASGPQGSNYYEQYF. CDR3 nucleotide sequence: TGTGCCAGCGGCCCCCAGGGGAGTAACTACTACGAGCAGTACTTC. The rearrangement uses TRBV7-9 and TRBJ2-7; perhaps TRBD1 as D (6 bases). The CDR3 totals 15 residues. The V end lost 8 bases, the J end lost 3 bases, and 20 bases lay between the germline ends. CDR1 is SEHNR and CDR2 is FQNEAQ in the germline V gene (reference sequence).